This entry lists 14 T cell receptor beta chains sequenced from one sample in a study of T cell responses to AZD1222 COVID-19 vaccine. Here immunoSEQ multiplex PCR was the method, and the copy in TCRdb shows in-frame clones only, minus some. Of 140,000 or so clones listed, more than 90% were seen once; the top ten hold around 1.7%. The sample in question was peripheral blood, obtained on day 0 of AZD1222 vaccination. These TCRs come from an adult in good health.

The chain combines TRBV6-5 with TRBJ2-5; D may be TRBD2 (6 bases). In germline, CDR1 is MNHEY, CDR2 SVGAGI. The CDR3 is 14 residues long. CDR3 in amino acids: CASAGGSGQETQYF. The DNA for the CDR3 is TGTGCATCAGCAGGAGGTAGCGGCCAAGAGACCCAGTACTTC.

The rearrangement uses TRBV5-1 and TRBJ2-2; TRBD2 might be the D (6 bases). V lost 3 bases to trimming and J lost 7 bases, with 25 bases between them. From germline, CDR1 is SGHRS and CDR2 YFSETQ. This CDR3 is built from 18 residues. In DNA form, the CDR3 reads TGCGCCAGCAGCTCCGACGCCAGGGTGTCGGGAGTGGGCGGGGAGCTGTTTTTT. Residues: CASSSDARVSGVGGELFF.

This clone came up once. The chain employs TRBV5-1 and TRBJ1-4; 8 positions agree with TRBD1. V lost 7 bases to trimming and J lost 5 bases; unmatched junction nucleotides: 7. CDR3 length: 14 residues. Germline lookup yields CDR1 SGHRS and CDR2 YFSETQ. In nucleotides, the CDR3 is TGCGCCAGCGGAGCAGGGGGCGGGAATGAAAAACTGTTTTTT. Amino acids: CASGAGGGNEKLFF.

The chain joins TRBV5-4 to TRBJ2-4; the D gene is possibly TRBD1 (6 bases). The germline V gene has CDR1 SGHNT and CDR2 YYREEE (reference sequence). This CDR3 contains 14 residues. Trimming took off 9 bases at V and 0 bases at J, with 13 bases between the two ends. The CDR3 protein is CATGQREAKNIQYF. CDR3 coding DNA: TGTGCCACCGGACAGAGAGAAGCCAAAAACATTCAGTACTTC.

This clone was observed a single time. The V gene is TRBV5-4, the J gene TRBJ2-2; D not certain. This CDR3 spans 13 amino acids. Trimming stripped 0 bases from V and 2 bases from J, with 2 bases between. Per the germline V gene, CDR1 is SGHNT and CDR2 is YYREEE (reference sequence). CDR3 in DNA: TGTGCCAGCAGCTTGGTTAACACCGGGGAGCTGTTTTTT. Translated, it gives CASSLVNTGELFF. Variable domain in full (rest from reference TRBV5-4 and TRBJ2-2): ETGVTQSPTHLIKTRGQQVTLRCSSQSGHNTVSWYQQALGQGPQFIFQYYREEENGRGNFPPRFSGLQFPNYSSELNVNALELDDSALYLCASSLVNTGELFFGEGSRLTVL.

CDR3 in DNA: TGTGCCAGCTCGGGGTACCAAGAGACCCAGTACTTC. Translated, it gives CASSGYQETQYF. The V call is TRBV18, the J call TRBJ2-5; D not certain. Trimming removed 6 bases from V and 0 bases from J, with 5 bases in between. Germline V gene data show CDR1 as KGHSH and CDR2 as LQKENI. The CDR3 has 12 amino acids.

The chain links TRBV2 to TRBJ2-7, with D tentatively TRBD1 or TRBD2 (5 bases each). From germline, CDR1 is SNHLY and CDR2 FYNNEI. CDR3 length equals 13 residues. V lost 5 bases, J lost 3 bases, and 11 bases lay in between. The CDR3: CASSPSGHYEQYF. The CDR3 DNA reads TGTGCCAGCAGTCCGAGCGGACACTACGAGCAGTACTTC.

The chain joins TRBV15 to TRBJ2-7; D call uncertain. The V gene's germline CDR1 is LNHNV and CDR2 YYDKDF (reference sequence). V was cut by 0 bases and J by 1 base, with 10 bases left in between. The CDR3 runs to 15 residues. CDR3 sequence reads: CATSRDRSRSYEQYF. The CDR3 nucleotides read TGTGCCACCAGCAGAGATCGTTCGAGATCCTACGAGCAGTACTTC.

This clone was picked up a small number of times. The genes are TRBV14 and TRBJ1-4; D may be TRBD1 (6 bases). Germline V CDR1 and CDR2: SGHDN, FVKESK. V lost 3 bases, J lost 5 bases, and 13 bases lay in between. There are 15 residues in the CDR3. The CDR3 coding sequence is TGTGCCAGCAGCCACCCCAGGGGATTCAATGAAAAACTGTTTTTT. Its protein is CASSHPRGFNEKLFF.

The gene calls are TRBV28 and TRBJ1-4; no definite D call. The CDR3 sequence is 12 residues long. Germline V gene data show CDR1 as MDHEN and CDR2 as SYDVKM. Trimming took off 2 bases at V and 11 bases at J, with 9 bases between the two ends. This chain's CDR3 is CASSLGSLKLFF. CDR3 DNA sequence: TGTGCCAGCAGTTTAGGTTCCCTGAAACTGTTTTTT.

The V gene is TRBV5-4, the J gene TRBJ1-1; D is undetermined. With 5 bases removed from V and 0 bases from J, the gap between germline ends came to 17 bases. Germline-derived CDR1 and CDR2 are SGHNT and YYREEE (reference sequence). The CDR3 length is 16 residues. CDR3 loop: CASRGSPGKVNTEAFF. The CDR3 nucleotides read TGTGCCAGCAGAGGATCCCCGGGGAAAGTGAACACTGAAGCTTTCTTT.

V gene TRBV9 combines with J gene TRBJ2-1; D is unclear. The germline gives CDR1 SGDLS, CDR2 YYNGEE. Trimming cost V 4 bases and J 0 bases, with 11 bases left between them. The CDR3 contains 15 residues. The CDR3 is CASSLDGSSYNEQFF. CDR3 sequence (DNA): TGTGCCAGCAGCCTCGACGGAAGCTCCTACAATGAGCAGTTCTTC.

This clone has only one observation. J is TRBJ1-5 and V is TRBV28, with D unresolved. There are 16 residues in the CDR3. V was trimmed by 2 bases and J by 2 bases, leaving 13 bases between them. Germline CDR1 is MDHEN and CDR2 is SYDVKM. CDR3 amino acids: CASSLIEWRGNQPQHF. The CDR3 DNA follows: TGTGCCAGCAGTTTAATCGAGTGGAGGGGCAATCAGCCCCAGCATTTT.

The V and J genes are TRBV4-2 and TRBJ2-5; no reliable D call. V dropped 3 bases and J dropped 9 bases, with 14 bases sitting between them. This CDR3 contains 13 residues. CDR1 LGHNA and CDR2 YNFKEQ come from the germline V gene. DNA for the CDR3: TGTGCCAGCAGCCACGGCCAAGGTGGGGCCCAGTACTTC. Protein sequence: CASSHGQGGAQYF.